The 19 T cell receptor beta chains presented below share a single source sample, sequenced in a study of CD8 T cells in ankylosing spondylitis. One entry per CDR3 protein results from TCRdb running MiXCR on the 5' RACE reads. The profile shows about 310,000 distinct CDR3 sequences, about 20% of them singletons. Material for sequencing was blood, either unsorted or a sorted T cell fraction (not recorded which). The receptors here all came from a female donor with ankylosing spondylitis or in good health (not recorded which).

J is TRBJ2-7 and V is TRBV3-1; 7 bases agree with TRBD1. CDR3 length equals 15 residues. Losses at the gene ends were 4 bases for V and 2 bases for J; bases not matched to a gene: 8. Germline CDR1 reads LGHDT; CDR2 reads YNNKEL (reference sequence). This CDR3 is CASSPAGRGTYEQYF. Written as DNA, the CDR3 is TGTGCCAGCAGCCCCGCCGGCAGGGGGACCTACGAGCAGTACTTC.

J is TRBJ2-2 and V is TRBV29-1; a weak D match, TRBD2 (5 bases). Trimming took off 3 bases at V and 3 bases at J, with 11 bases between the two ends. CDR3 length equals 14 residues. The germline CDR1 and CDR2 sequences are SQVTM and ANQGSEA. CDR3 sequence reads: CSVEAGLHTGELFF. CDR3 DNA: TGCAGCGTTGAGGCAGGACTGCACACCGGGGAGCTGTTTTTT.

This clonotype has at least ten counts. The CDR3 DNA reads as TGTGCCAGCAGGCGGACTAGCGGAACTAGCTCCTACAATGAGCAGTTCTTC. As protein: CASRRTSGTSSYNEQFF. V usage is TRBV6-2 or TRBV6-3 and J usage is TRBJ2-1; 10 bases map to TRBD2. CDR3 length: 17 amino acids. V lost 6 bases to trimming and J lost 0 bases; unmatched junction nucleotides: 8. Germline CDR1 and CDR2: MNHEY and SVGEGT.

This chain joins TRBV6-2 or TRBV6-3 and TRBJ2-1, with 9 nucleotides matching TRBD2. J was trimmed by 5 bases and V by 6 bases; bases with no gene match: 8. The CDR3 length is 15 residues. CDR1 MNHEY and CDR2 SVGEGT come from the germline V gene. The DNA for the CDR3 is TGTGCCAGCAGCTTTAGCGGGAGACCCCACAATGAGCAGTTCTTC. It translates to CASSFSGRPHNEQFF.

This clonotype was seen a few times. This CDR3 reads CASPPGLASSPLHF. Here the CDR3 DNA reads TGTGCCAGTCCCCCTGGGTTGGCGAGTTCACCCCTCCACTTT. The chain recombines TRBV21-1 with TRBJ1-6; the DNA was not used to check the table's D call, TRBD1. TRBV21-1 is tagged as a pseudogene. The CDR3 covers 14 residues.

The genes are TRBV10-3 and TRBJ2-7; weak D call: TRBD2 (5 bases). V was trimmed by 4 bases and J by 4 bases, leaving 14 bases between them. CDR3 length: 14 residues. The germline CDR1 and CDR2 sequences are ENHRY and SYGVKD. The CDR3 nucleotides are TGTGCCATCAGTGCGTCCGGGGTATTTTACGAGCAGTACTTC. It yields the protein CAISASGVFYEQYF.

This clonotype was detected only once. The chain is built from TRBV6-5 and TRBJ2-5; the match to TRBD1 covers 7 bases. CDR1 MNHEY and CDR2 SVGAGI come from the germline V gene. CDR3 length equals 14 residues. Trimming at V came to 4 bases and at J to 4 bases, leaving 6 bases not matched to a gene. The CDR3 DNA reads as TGTGCCAGCAGTTCGACAGGGAATTCAGAGACCCAGTACTTC. Encoded protein: CASSSTGNSETQYF.

This clonotype appeared many times. This sequence joins TRBV7-2 and TRBJ1-5, with a possible D match to TRBD1 (5 bases). From germline, CDR1 is SGHTA and CDR2 FQGNSA. The CDR3 loop spans 15 amino acids. V dropped 5 bases and J dropped 0 bases, with 11 bases sitting between them. CDR3 protein: CASSQTGLSNQPQHF. The CDR3 DNA reads TGTGCCAGCAGCCAAACAGGACTTAGCAATCAGCCCCAGCATTTT.

This clonotype was counted at least ten times. CDR3 nucleotide sequence: TGCAGTGCTAGCCATTCTAACATCCGACACGATGGCTACACCTTC. Encoded protein: CSASHSNIRHDGYTF. This rearrangement joins TRBV20-1 to TRBJ1-2; D unclear. The CDR3 consists of 15 residues. The V gene lost 3 bases and the J gene lost 6 bases, with 20 bases spanning the gap. Germline V lookup: CDR1 DFQATT, CDR2 SNEGSKA (reference sequence).

This clonotype has at least ten counts. CDR3 amino acids: CASSPSGTGRSYGYTF. The DNA for the CDR3 is TGTGCCAGCAGTCCTTCCGGGACAGGGAGGAGCTATGGCTACACCTTC. This chain links TRBV6-1 with TRBJ1-2; 9 positions match TRBD1. J lost 4 bases, V lost 5 bases, and 11 bases had no gene match. The CDR3 sequence is 16 residues long. Germline V gene lookup returns CDR1 MNHNS and CDR2 SASEGT.

The V call is TRBV27, the J call TRBJ2-1; the match to TRBD2 covers 7 bases. V lost 5 bases and J lost 3; bases outside the gene matches: 7. Germline values: CDR1 MNHEY, CDR2 SMNVEV (reference sequence). The CDR3 covers 15 residues. The CDR3 coding sequence is TGTGCCAGCAGTCCCCAGCGGGGTTACTACAATGAGCAGTTCTTC. It codes for CASSPQRGYYNEQFF.

This clonotype was observed a few times. As DNA, the CDR3 is TGTGCCAGCAGTTACGCCCCAGGGGCAGGGGAGCTGTTTTTT. It yields the protein CASSYAPGAGELFF. The chain links TRBV6-2 or TRBV6-3 to TRBJ2-2; D might be TRBD1 (6 bases). Per the germline V gene, CDR1 is MNHEY and CDR2 is SVGEGT. Trimming left V 2 bases short and J 8 bases short, with 12 bases between. The CDR3 runs 14 residues.

The V call is TRBV5-4, the J call TRBJ2-5; D is undetermined. Looked up from germline, CDR1 is SGHNT and CDR2 is YYREEE (reference sequence). This CDR3 is built from 15 residues. Deletions cut 2 bases from V and 5 bases from J, with 16 bases between. CDR3 DNA sequence: TGTGCCAGCAGCTTCCCCAGCTCACCCAGGGAGACCCAGTACTTC. Translated, it gives CASSFPSSPRETQYF.

J is TRBJ2-7 and V is TRBV7-2, with D unclear. Germline loops: CDR1 SGHTA, CDR2 FQGNSA. This CDR3 has 14 amino acids. The V end was cut by 3 bases, the J end by 0 bases, with 9 bases between. CDR3 sequence reads: CASSLGFDSYEQYF. The CDR3 DNA is TGTGCCAGCAGCTTGGGGTTCGACTCCTACGAGCAGTACTTC.

The rearrangement joins TRBV20-1 to TRBJ2-3, with TRBD2 matching 11 bases. The CDR3 contains 14 residues. V lost 5 bases, J lost 0 bases, and 1 base stayed unmatched. Germline V gives CDR1 DFQATT, CDR2 SNEGSKA (reference sequence). This CDR3 reads CSAWTSGSTDTQYF. CDR3 nucleotide sequence: TGCAGTGCTTGGACTAGCGGGAGCACAGATACGCAGTATTTT.

This clonotype was seen many times. The chain employs TRBV12-3 or TRBV12-4 and TRBJ2-3; no reliable D call. The length of the CDR3 is 11 residues. Trimming removed 7 bases at V and 6 bases at J, with 8 bases between. The CDR3 coding sequence is TGTGCCAGCACCATCTCGGATACGCAGTATTTT. The encoded protein is CASTISDTQYF.

The J gene is TRBJ1-3, the V gene TRBV12-3 or TRBV12-4, with D maybe TRBD1 (5 bases). With 3 bases removed from V and 2 bases from J, the gap between germline ends came to 8 bases. The CDR3 contains 14 residues. The CDR3 DNA reads TGTGCCAGCAGTTTTCCAGGGACTGGAAACACCATATATTTT. Amino acid sequence: CASSFPGTGNTIYF.

CDR3 DNA: TGCAGCGGAAGTTCCTACAATGAGCAGTTCTTC. This translates into CSGSSYNEQFF. The V gene is TRBV20-1, the J gene TRBJ2-1; D gene unclear. Germline-derived CDR1 and CDR2 are DFQATT and SNEGSKA (reference sequence). The CDR3 is 11 amino acids.

The V and J genes are TRBV7-2 and TRBJ2-7, with D possibly matching TRBD2 (6 bases). The CDR3 contains 14 residues. Per germline, CDR1 SGHTA and CDR2 FQGNSA. The germline V and J ends were trimmed by 1 base and 3 bases, with 10 bases remaining between them. The CDR3 spells CASSLGRDFYEQYF. DNA for the CDR3: TGTGCCAGCAGCTTAGGCCGGGACTTCTACGAGCAGTACTTC.